These 24 T cell receptor beta chains were sequenced from one sample in a study of graft-versus-host responses after intestinal transplantation (dated by TCRdb to the early 2020s). The library was prepared using the immunoSEQ multiplex PCR assay. Not all clones reach the TCRdb copy of this immuneACCESS table, which keeps in-frame sequences only. Checked studies attribute under half of the gap to unresolved V genes and leave the rest unexplained. For this sample there are approximately 75,000 clones; approximately 94% appear just once. The ten largest clones take up about 0.56% of the sample. These TCRs' antigens remain unknown. The sample's time point label, in plain terms: cells obtained before transplantation from donor or recipient. Sequencing used unstimulated CD8+ T cells sorted from spleen or lymph node cells, obtained before intestinal transplant. Receptors originate from a human donor who received an intestinal transplant.

This chain links TRBV19 with TRBJ2-1, with 7 bases that match TRBD2. V gave up 3 bases and J gave up 7 bases; unmatched junction bases: 12. Germline CDR1 LNHDA, CDR2 SQIVND (reference sequence). This CDR3 has 16 residues. CDR3 sequence: CASSIDWRGSENEQFF. The CDR3 DNA reads TGTGCCAGTAGTATTGATTGGCGGGGGTCGGAGAATGAGCAGTTCTTC.

The rearrangement joins TRBV19 to TRBJ1-1; 7 nucleotides match TRBD1. This CDR3 is 15 amino acids long. CDR1 is LNHDA, CDR2 SQIVND, per germline (reference sequence). V lost 3 bases and J lost 5; bases outside the gene matches: 9. CDR3 loop: CASSISGTDSTEAFF. In nucleotides, the CDR3 is TGTGCCAGTAGTATTAGTGGGACAGATTCGACTGAAGCTTTCTTT.

The chain employs TRBV5-1 and TRBJ2-7; 7 bases agree with TRBD2. Germline V gene sequence: CDR1 SGHRS, CDR2 YFSETQ. J gave up 0 bases and V 3 bases, and 6 bases lay outside the gene matches. The CDR3 totals 15 residues. This chain's CDR3 is CASSYFGTNSYEQYF. DNA for the CDR3: TGCGCCAGCAGCTACTTCGGGACTAACTCCTACGAGCAGTACTTC.

The chain joins TRBV25-1 to TRBJ2-7, with a tentative D call TRBD1 (5 bases). This CDR3 is 14 amino acids long. Germline CDR1 and CDR2: MGHDK and SYGVNS. V was cut by 5 bases and J by 1 base, with 12 bases left in between. CDR3 nucleotide sequence: TGTGCCAGCAGTCCCAGGGATTCGTCCTACGAGCAGTACTTC. It specifies CASSPRDSSYEQYF.

This chain links TRBV11-2 with TRBJ1-2; no clear D. The CDR3 extends over 17 amino acids. V was clipped by 3 bases and J by 2 bases, with 19 bases between them. Germline loops: CDR1 SGHAT, CDR2 FQNNGV. CDR3 region: CASSFQTGEGVNYGYTF. The CDR3 DNA reads as TGTGCCAGCAGCTTTCAAACGGGAGAGGGAGTCAACTATGGCTACACCTTC.

The chain couples TRBV6-6 to TRBJ2-7; D ambiguous. The CDR3 covers 9 residues. Trimming took 8 bases from V and 6 from J, leaving 5 bases between them. Germline CDR1 is MNHNY and CDR2 is SVGAGI (reference sequence). The CDR3 region has the DNA TGTGCCAGCGGCGTCGAGCAGTACTTC. It codes for CASGVEQYF.

The chain uses TRBV19 and TRBJ2-1; TRBD2 aligns across 8 bases. V lost 9 bases to trimming and J lost 4 bases; unmatched junction nucleotides: 5. Germline values: CDR1 LNHDA, CDR2 SQIVND (reference sequence). The CDR3 has 13 amino acids. As DNA, the CDR3 is TGTGCCAGCACTAGCGGAATATACAATGAGCAGTTCTTC. Its protein product is CASTSGIYNEQFF. The full variable domain, its missing parts supplied by reference TRBV19 and TRBJ2-1, is DGGITQSPKYLFRKEGQNVTLSCEQNLNHDAMYWYRQDPGQGLRLIYYSQIVNDFQKGDIAEGYSVSREKKESFPLTVTSAQKNPTAFYLCASTSGIYNEQFFGPGTRLTVL.

The chain joins TRBV5-1 to TRBJ1-1; the D is unclear. The CDR3 totals 16 residues. V shed 0 bases and J shed 5 bases, with 17 bases lying between them. Germline CDR1 SGHRS, CDR2 YFSETQ. CDR3 in DNA: TGCGCCAGCAGCTTGGCGGTTTTGGATTATGGGACTGAAGCTTTCTTT. Translation gives CASSLAVLDYGTEAFF.

This clone was picked up one time. The genes are TRBV19 and TRBJ1-2; tentative D call: TRBD1 (5 bases). Trimming shortened V by 2 bases and J by 6 bases, and 19 bases separated the two germline ends. This CDR3 comprises 16 residues. Germline assignment: CDR1 LNHDA and CDR2 SQIVND (reference sequence). CDR3 residues: CASSIRIWDWADGYTF. CDR3 bases: TGTGCCAGTAGTATAAGAATCTGGGACTGGGCAGATGGCTACACCTTC.

The genes are TRBV9 and TRBJ1-1; TRBD1 aligns across 7 bases. Germline V CDR1 and CDR2: SGDLS, YYNGEE. Trimming at V came to 0 bases and at J to 4 bases, leaving 9 bases not matched to a gene. The CDR3 spans 16 residues. The CDR3 sequence is CASSVATDRPITEAFF. Written as DNA, the CDR3 is TGTGCCAGCAGCGTAGCCACGGACAGGCCGATCACTGAAGCTTTCTTT. The entire variable domain, with the rest obtained from reference TRBV9 and TRBJ1-1, is as follows: DSGVTQTPKHLITATGQRVTLRCSPRSGDLSVYWYQQSLDQGLQFLIQYYNGEERAKGNILERFSAQQFPDLHSELNLSSLELGDSALYFCASSVATDRPITEAFFGQGTRLTVV.

V and J are TRBV28 and TRBJ1-2; D is possibly TRBD1 (5 bases). Deletions cut 6 bases from V and 4 bases from J, with 21 bases between. Looked up from germline, CDR1 is MDHEN and CDR2 is SYDVKM. The CDR3 totals 16 residues. CDR3 in amino acids: CASRNPVESGFYGYTF. CDR3 DNA: TGTGCCAGCAGAAACCCGGTGGAATCAGGGTTCTATGGCTACACCTTC.

This chain links TRBV29-1 with TRBJ1-2; a possible D gene is TRBD1 (6 bases). Germline V gene data show CDR1 as SQVTM and CDR2 as ANQGSEA. The CDR3 has 11 residues. The germline V and J ends were trimmed by 4 bases and 8 bases, with 11 bases remaining between them. The CDR3 region is CSVAGEEGYTF. DNA of the CDR3: TGCAGCGTTGCAGGGGAGGAAGGCTACACCTTC.

The chain combines TRBV10-3 with TRBJ2-5; 8 nucleotides agree with TRBD1. The CDR3 is made up of 14 amino acids. The trim removed 5 bases at V and 4 bases at J, leaving 6 bases unmatched. Per germline, CDR1 ENHRY and CDR2 SYGVKD. The CDR3: CAISSPGQGETQYF. The CDR3 DNA reads as TGTGCCATCAGTTCTCCCGGACAGGGAGAGACCCAGTACTTC.

The V call is TRBV13, the J call TRBJ2-1; 9 bases agree with TRBD2. Germline V gene lookup returns CDR1 PRHDT and CDR2 FYEKMQ (reference sequence). Trimming cost V 5 bases and J 7 bases; bases outside gene matches: 9. This CDR3 comprises 15 residues. CDR3 loop: CASSVSGRAGNEQFF. CDR3 DNA sequence: TGTGCCAGCAGCGTTAGCGGGAGAGCGGGGAATGAGCAGTTCTTC.

The chain uses TRBV27 and TRBJ1-2, with D possibly TRBD1 on 6 matching bases. The CDR3 contains 14 residues. The germline gives CDR1 MNHEY, CDR2 SMNVEV (reference sequence). V gave up 6 bases and J gave up 0 bases, with 11 bases separating them. CDR3 region: CASSLGHPNYGYTF. The CDR3 DNA is TGTGCCAGCAGCCTGGGACACCCTAACTATGGCTACACCTTC.

CDR3 DNA sequence: TGTGCCAGCAGCGGCGGACTAGCGGGAAGCCTTAACACAGATACGCAGTATTTT. It yields the protein CASSGGLAGSLNTDTQYF. The V call is TRBV11-2, the J call TRBJ2-3; the match to TRBD2 covers 12 bases. The CDR3 covers 18 residues. Germline V CDR1 and CDR2: SGHAT, FQNNGV. Unmatched junction bases numbered 11, after V lost 5 bases and J lost 2 bases.

V gene TRBV10-3 combines with J gene TRBJ1-1; no firm D call. The CDR3 runs to 18 residues. Germline V gives CDR1 ENHRY, CDR2 SYGVKD. Trimming removed 6 bases from V and 0 bases from J, with 23 bases in between. CDR3 sequence (DNA): TGTGCCATCAGATCCAGAAAGGGTACAAAAAAAATGAACACTGAAGCTTTCTTT. Translation: CAIRSRKGTKKMNTEAFF.

This chain joins TRBV10-2 and TRBJ2-4; a weak D match, TRBD2 (5 bases). Trimming cost V 7 bases and J 1 base, with 11 bases left between them. Per the germline V gene, CDR1 is WSHSY and CDR2 is SAAADI. The CDR3 is made up of 14 amino acids. The CDR3 coding sequence is TGCGCCAGCAAGAGGTGGAGGGCCAAAAACATTCAGTACTTC. Amino acid sequence: CASKRWRAKNIQYF.

The chain is built from TRBV6-1 and TRBJ1-2; 7 bases line up with TRBD1. J lost 4 bases, V lost 7 bases, and 6 bases had no gene match. The germline V gene encodes CDR1 MNHNS and CDR2 SASEGT. The CDR3 runs to 13 residues. This CDR3 reads CASTWTGFYGYTF. The CDR3 region has the DNA TGTGCCAGCACCTGGACAGGCTTCTATGGCTACACCTTC.

The chain carries TRBV19 and TRBJ1-5, with 7 bases matching TRBD1. Per germline, CDR1 LNHDA and CDR2 SQIVND (reference sequence). The CDR3 has 19 amino acids. The V and J ends lost 2 bases and 0 bases, in that order; junction bases with no gene match: 13. The CDR3 protein is CASSIKGARSGYSNQPQHF. The CDR3 region has the DNA TGTGCCAGTAGTATAAAGGGGGCCAGGTCCGGCTATAGCAATCAGCCCCAGCATTTT.

The rearrangement uses TRBV9 and TRBJ2-7; D may be TRBD2 (6 bases). The CDR3 is 15 amino acids. The V gene lost 2 bases and the J gene lost 2 bases, with 14 bases spanning the gap. Germline CDR1 reads SGDLS; CDR2 reads YYNGEE. The CDR3 bases are TGTGCCAGCAGCGTCGAGGGAGGCTCCACCTACGAGCAGTACTTC. It encodes CASSVEGGSTYEQYF.

CDR3 sequence: CASSFGSVDTNTEAFF. In nucleotides, the CDR3 is TGTGCCAGCAGCTTTGGCTCGGTGGACACGAACACTGAAGCTTTCTTT. This sequence joins TRBV7-9 and TRBJ1-1; D may be TRBD1 (5 bases). Trimming removed 3 bases from V and 1 base from J, with 15 bases in between. The germline V gene has CDR1 SEHNR and CDR2 FQNEAQ (reference sequence). There are 16 residues in the CDR3.

The sample holds a few counts of this clone. The rearrangement links TRBV9 to TRBJ2-1, with D possibly being TRBD1 (5 bases). This CDR3 comprises 15 residues. V lost 0 bases, J lost 7 bases, and 14 bases lay in between. Per germline, CDR1 SGDLS and CDR2 YYNGEE. CDR3 nucleotides: TGTGCCAGCAGCGTAGGGGGCGCAAAGGTGAATGAGCAGTTCTTC. Encoded protein: CASSVGGAKVNEQFF.

The J gene is TRBJ2-3, the V gene TRBV4-1; 8 bases line up with TRBD1. J lost 4 bases, V lost 1 base, and 7 bases had no gene match. CDR3 length: 16 residues. Germline V lookup: CDR1 MGHRA, CDR2 YSYEKL. The DNA of the CDR3 is TGCGCCAGCAGCCAAGTACGGACAGGGATGGCAGATACGCAGTATTTT. Protein sequence: CASSQVRTGMADTQYF.